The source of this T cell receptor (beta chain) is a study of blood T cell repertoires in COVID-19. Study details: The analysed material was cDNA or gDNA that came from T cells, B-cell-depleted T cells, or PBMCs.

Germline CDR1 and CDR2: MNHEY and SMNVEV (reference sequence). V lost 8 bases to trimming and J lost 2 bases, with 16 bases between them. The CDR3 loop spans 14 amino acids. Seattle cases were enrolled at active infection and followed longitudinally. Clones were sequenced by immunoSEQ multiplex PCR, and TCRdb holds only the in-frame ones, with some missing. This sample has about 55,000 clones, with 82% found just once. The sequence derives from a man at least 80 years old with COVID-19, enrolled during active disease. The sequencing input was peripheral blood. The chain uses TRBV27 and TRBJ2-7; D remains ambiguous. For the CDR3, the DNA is TGTGCCAGCGGATCGACTGCTCCTCCCTACGAGCAGTACGTC. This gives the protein CASGSTAPPYEQYV.